The sequence of this T cell receptor (beta chain) was determined in a study of low-dose radiotherapy and immunotherapy resistance in tumors. Study-level information: Patients took aspirin 300 mg by mouth once daily. This continued for four cycles, starting on cycle 1 day 1.

The CDR3 covers 13 residues. V was pared by 3 bases and J by 4 bases, with 0 bases of the junction left unmatched. Germline assignment: CDR1 SGHTA and CDR2 FQGNSA. Treatment of the donors consisted of nivolumab and ipilimumab (plus aspirin, low-dose cyclophosphamide and low-dose radiotherapy). cDNA synthesis used a TRAV/TRBV-specific primer set for both chains. TCRs were put through roughly 20 PCR cycles of amplification with Phusion. A constant-region primer and the V-primer adapter served as the primer pair. TCRdb re-called the reads with MiXCR, one entry per CDR3 protein. The table has some 13,000 distinct CDR3 sequences, 60% to 80% seen once.

The source is a human donor with advanced metastatic prostate, ovarian, gallbladder or colorectal cancer (not recorded which). This table probably holds off-target reads from a library built for another chain. This rearrangement joins TRBV7-2 to TRBJ1-1; 9 positions match TRBD1. The CDR3 bases are TGTGCCAGCAGCTTGACAGGGGGCACTGAAGCTTTCTTT. Translating it yields CASSLTGGTEAFF.